This TCR beta chain was recorded in a study of blood T cell repertoires in COVID-19. The overall study: Donors in the United States, Italy and Spain gave samples during acute or convalescent COVID-19. Sample material is recorded as cDNA or gDNA derived from T cells, B-cell-depleted T cells, or PBMCs.

Germline CDR1 GTSNPN, CDR2 SVGIG (reference sequence). The CDR3 extends over 13 amino acids. Trimming removed 4 bases from V and 7 bases from J; junction bases left unmatched: 7. Original data processing: Cell counts per sample came from amplifying reference gene primers. Repertoires were generated with immunoSEQ multiplex PCR, while TCRdb's copy carries only in-frame clones and drops some. V and J calls and clone size follow that table, whereas D and trimming were derived from the DNA. The sample contains 150,000 or so clones, about 89% of which appear only once. V usage is TRBV30 and J usage is TRBJ2-5; 9 positions agree with TRBD2. Sequenced input: peripheral blood. The clonotype originates from an elderly man with acute or convalescent COVID-19. CDR3 protein: CAWNAARGGTQYF. In DNA form, the CDR3 reads TGTGCCTGGAACGCTGCGCGGGGGGGGACCCAGTACTTC.